This T cell receptor beta chain appears in the sequencing data of a study of cytomegalovirus exposure and HLA in healthy donors. Use of 60 Vbeta and 13 Jbeta primers characterized the PCR. Here immunoSEQ multiplex PCR was the method, and the copy in TCRdb shows in-frame clones only, minus some. This sample has about 120,000 clones, with approximately 78% found just once. The V and J ends lost 3 bases and 9 bases respectively, with 12 bases between them. In germline, CDR1 is WNHNN, CDR2 SYGVQD (reference sequence). The CDR3 loop spans 13 amino acids. The TCR was taken from a young man in good health and CMV-seropositive. The material sequenced was PBMCs. The chain couples TRBV10-1 to TRBJ2-1, with a weak D call TRBD2 (5 bases). The CDR3 loop reads CASSDPGRGEQFF. As DNA, the CDR3 is TGCGCCAGCAGTGACCCAGGACGGGGTGAGCAGTTCTTC.